This T cell receptor (beta chain) was observed in a study of spatial heterogeneity in lung cancer. General study points: Tumoral mutation counts were tracked by counts of expanded intratumoral alpha and beta TCRs.

Within the sample, this clonotype is medium-sized (0.01 to 0.1%). Its cognate antigen is unknown. V dropped 1 base and J dropped 0 bases, with 10 bases sitting between them. There are 15 residues in the CDR3. CDR1 is LGHNA, CDR2 YNFKEQ, per germline. TCRdb called the 5' RACE reads again in MiXCR, with one record for every CDR3 protein. The sample holds about 1,800 distinct CDR3 sequences, more than 5% seen once. Time point reported: sample taken at primary tumor resection. Samples were donated by 72 untreated early-stage non-small cell lung cancer patients. Whole RNA obtained from tumor, nontumor lung or frozen PBMC underwent sequencing without sorting.

The chain combines TRBV4-2 with TRBJ2-7; no definite D call. The source material was lung tumor tissue, sampled at surgery. The TCR sequence derives from a male donor with early-stage non-small cell lung cancer. The CDR3 is CASSQVTISSYEQYF. The CDR3 region has the DNA TGTGCCAGCAGCCAAGTGACGATCAGCTCCTACGAGCAGTACTTC.